A selection of T cell receptor beta chains follows, all from one sample in a study of shared clonotypes between healthy human individuals. Using immunoSEQ multiplex PCR, the repertoire was profiled, and TCRdb retains in-frame clones only, with some absent. The sample carries hundreds of thousands of clones, roughly 84% recorded once. Specimen: memory CD8+ T cells sorted from blood. These receptors came from a man between 18 and 35 years old in good health. Each CDR3 is given with its conserved first and last residue. Each record gives: CDR3 length, D gene, V gene, clone size, CDR3 protein. A D gene is named only where the DNA matches it firmly. A clone size is listed for some rows: how often the clone was seen (once, few, many), or a class if it is expanded.

len: 14; d_gene: TRBD1; v_gene: TRBV27; abundance: -; CDR3aa: CASSLGRGYNEQFF
len: 17; d_gene: -; v_gene: TRBV4-1; abundance: -; CDR3aa: CASSQDRTGRGTDTQYF
len: 13; d_gene: TRBD1; v_gene: TRBV10-3; abundance: -; CDR3aa: CATRDRGDQPQHF
len: 16; d_gene: -; v_gene: TRBV11-2; abundance: once; CDR3aa: CASSSVNRVTLEGYTF
len: 15; d_gene: TRBD2; v_gene: TRBV4-3; abundance: -; CDR3aa: CASSQIAGVHNEQFF
len: 14; d_gene: TRBD1; v_gene: TRBV5-1; abundance: -; CDR3aa: CATSRTGGLSPLHF
len: 12; d_gene: -; v_gene: TRBV12-5; abundance: -; CDR3aa: CASRRSTGELFF
len: 16; d_gene: -; v_gene: TRBV7-6; abundance: -; CDR3aa: CASSLAGGSLSYEQYF
len: 11; d_gene: -; v_gene: TRBV10-2; abundance: once; CDR3aa: CASRDHYEQYF
len: 14; d_gene: -; v_gene: TRBV25-1; abundance: -; CDR3aa: CASSEIQPTGELFF
len: 18; d_gene: -; v_gene: TRBV5-4; abundance: -; CDR3aa: CASSLSWGRTENNSPLHF
len: 11; d_gene: -; v_gene: TRBV2; abundance: -; CDR3aa: CASSPIETQYF
len: 14; d_gene: -; v_gene: TRBV19; abundance: -; CDR3aa: CASSMRLSSYEQYF
len: 14; d_gene: -; v_gene: TRBV19; abundance: -; CDR3aa: CASSPDSFNQPQHF
len: 16; d_gene: -; v_gene: TRBV5-4; abundance: once; CDR3aa: CASSPMGLGGTDTQYF
len: 16; d_gene: -; v_gene: TRBV6-5; abundance: once; CDR3aa: CASSYSPGNTNYGYTF
len: 13; d_gene: -; v_gene: TRBV7-9; abundance: -; CDR3aa: CASGVGNHYEQYF
len: 14; d_gene: -; v_gene: TRBV5-1; abundance: -; CDR3aa: CASRLDGGTYEQYF
len: 12; d_gene: TRBD1; v_gene: TRBV2; abundance: -; CDR3aa: CARRTGVWSLHF
len: 13; d_gene: -; v_gene: TRBV4-1; abundance: -; CDR3aa: CASSPVGSYEQYF
len: 16; d_gene: -; v_gene: TRBV28; abundance: once; CDR3aa: CASSLFSDIPAGTQYF
len: 15; d_gene: -; v_gene: TRBV6-6; abundance: once; CDR3aa: CASRMGLDATETQYF
len: 14; d_gene: TRBD2; v_gene: TRBV29-1; abundance: -; CDR3aa: CSVAGLATSYEQYF
len: 15; d_gene: TRBD2; v_gene: TRBV5-6; abundance: -; CDR3aa: CASSWGTISYNEQFF
len: 13; d_gene: -; v_gene: TRBV4-1; abundance: -; CDR3aa: CASSQVQGLGYTF
len: 17; d_gene: TRBD1; v_gene: TRBV7-2; abundance: -; CDR3aa: CASSLAGAGGSFNIQYF
len: 18; d_gene: -; v_gene: TRBV5-1; abundance: once; CDR3aa: CASSLLAGQERASYEQYF
len: 15; d_gene: -; v_gene: TRBV27; abundance: -; CDR3aa: CASSLGTGLGSPLHF
len: 13; d_gene: -; v_gene: TRBV19; abundance: -; CDR3aa: CASKGGVNTEAFF
len: 13; d_gene: -; v_gene: TRBV19; abundance: -; CDR3aa: CASSSRESYGYTF
len: 17; d_gene: TRBD2; v_gene: TRBV10-3; abundance: -; CDR3aa: CAISESQASGDHNEQFF
len: 15; d_gene: TRBD2; v_gene: TRBV7-9; abundance: -; CDR3aa: CASSETSGIKDTQYF
len: 14; d_gene: -; v_gene: TRBV7-9; abundance: -; CDR3aa: CASSFAGTKNIQYF
len: 15; d_gene: -; v_gene: TRBV27; abundance: -; CDR3aa: CASRVLGGVDYGYTF
len: 12; d_gene: TRBD1; v_gene: TRBV9; abundance: -; CDR3aa: CASSGTGAEAFF
len: 16; d_gene: TRBD1; v_gene: TRBV4-3; abundance: once; CDR3aa: CASSQDHRGFAETQYF
len: 15; d_gene: TRBD2; v_gene: TRBV9; abundance: -; CDR3aa: CASSGRLAGLYEQYF
len: 15; d_gene: TRBD1; v_gene: TRBV27; abundance: -; CDR3aa: CASSLSGGAPYSYTF
len: 16; d_gene: TRBD2; v_gene: TRBV7-6; abundance: -; CDR3aa: CASSPWASGSYNEQFF
len: 13; d_gene: -; v_gene: TRBV5-8; abundance: -; CDR3aa: CASSLWDADTQYF
len: 14; d_gene: TRBD2; v_gene: TRBV2; abundance: -; CDR3aa: CASSDAGGTDTQYF
len: 11; d_gene: -; v_gene: TRBV27; abundance: -; CDR3aa: CASSFVGEQFF
len: 13; d_gene: -; v_gene: TRBV5-1; abundance: once; CDR3aa: CASSLLKPTRSSF
len: 13; d_gene: -; v_gene: TRBV28; abundance: -; CDR3aa: CASSFSENTEAFF
len: 14; d_gene: -; v_gene: TRBV5-1; abundance: -; CDR3aa: CASSLASGGTEAFF
len: 15; d_gene: -; v_gene: TRBV4-1; abundance: -; CDR3aa: CASSQSTGSSYEQYF
len: 16; d_gene: -; v_gene: TRBV7-9; abundance: once; CDR3aa: CASSLVGSGVNTEAFF
len: 14; d_gene: -; v_gene: TRBV7-2; abundance: few; CDR3aa: CASSFLGGGEKLFF
len: 15; d_gene: -; v_gene: TRBV5-1; abundance: -; CDR3aa: CASSLGLGRYNEQFF
len: 19; d_gene: TRBD1; v_gene: TRBV10-3; abundance: -; CDR3aa: CAISDLVSTGATSNYGYTF
len: 13; d_gene: -; v_gene: TRBV5-1; abundance: -; CDR3aa: CASSFLPDYEQYF
len: 16; d_gene: -; v_gene: TRBV6-5; abundance: -; CDR3aa: CASSSVTASFHNEQFF
len: 17; d_gene: TRBD2; v_gene: TRBV7-2; abundance: -; CDR3aa: CASTSPGGRAPTDTQYF
len: 14; d_gene: -; v_gene: TRBV6-5; abundance: -; CDR3aa: CASSYSGGHNEQFF
len: 14; d_gene: -; v_gene: TRBV27; abundance: -; CDR3aa: CASSLTAEGQPQHF
len: 11; d_gene: TRBD2; v_gene: TRBV20-1; abundance: -; CDR3aa: CSARGGGEQYF
len: 19; d_gene: TRBD2; v_gene: TRBV5-1; abundance: -; CDR3aa: CASSADGTSGRASTDTQYF
len: 14; d_gene: TRBD1; v_gene: TRBV19; abundance: -; CDR3aa: CASSIADRRYEQYF
len: 13; d_gene: -; v_gene: TRBV29-1; abundance: -; CDR3aa: CSAEPYDNNEQFF